Listed here is a single T cell receptor (beta chain). Its binding antigen is unknown. Within one base of it there is no much larger clone, and no base qualities were kept. The sample comes from a study of response to subunit inactivated influenza vaccine (dated 2018 in TCRdb). The study in broad terms: The study used deep quantitative T cell receptor repertoire profiling to track responses to a trivalent subunit inactivated influenza vaccine. The paper as a whole reports these results and caveats: According to the authors, only a limited number of new T cells may be recruited by each seasonal influenza vaccination.

Receptor amplification or capture employed RT-PCR. TCRdb shows the sequencer as Illumina HiSeq 2500. TCRdb reran the public reads through fastp at Q25 and MiXCR, keeping productive beta chains. Rows are unified per CDR3 protein, each entry keeping the most common DNA and genes. For this sample there are under 200,000 distinct CDR3 sequences; 11% appear just once. In total, the top ten clones hold 9.5% to 15% of the sample. CDR1 LGHNA and CDR2 YSLEER are derived from the germline V gene. V is pared back by 4 bases and J by 0 bases, with 15 bases lying between the germline termini. Taken from cysteine to phenylalanine, the CDR3 has 16 residues. The DNA shown is the 48-base CDR3, in frame from base 1. Read against the paper, the sample's time point label means: around 47 days after influenza vaccine administration.

The starting material was non-naive T cells sorted from PBMCs, obtained roughly 48 days after vaccination. The meaning of the sample's cell subset or site label: memory T cell fraction. The sequence came from a man in his forties or fifties who received an inactivated influenza vaccine. Donor details come from another sample of the same person, matched by shared clones. This receptor chain uses TRBV4-3 and TRBJ1-2, with the identity of the D gene unclear. This receptor carries the CDR3 CASSRIGVTTNYGYTF. The nucleotide sequence reads TGCGCCAGCAGCCGAATCGGGGTTACTACTAACTATGGCTACACCTTC.